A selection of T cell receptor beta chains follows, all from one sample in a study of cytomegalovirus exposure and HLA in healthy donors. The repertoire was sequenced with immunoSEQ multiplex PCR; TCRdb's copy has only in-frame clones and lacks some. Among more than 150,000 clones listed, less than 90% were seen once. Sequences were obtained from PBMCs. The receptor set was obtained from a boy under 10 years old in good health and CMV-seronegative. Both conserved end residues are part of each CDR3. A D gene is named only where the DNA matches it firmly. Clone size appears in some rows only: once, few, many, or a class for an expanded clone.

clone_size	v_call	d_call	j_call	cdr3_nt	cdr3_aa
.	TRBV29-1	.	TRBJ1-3	TGCAGCGTTGTTCGGGGGGGTGGAAACACCATATATTTT	CSVVRGGGNTIYF
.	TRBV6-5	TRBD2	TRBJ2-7	TGTGCCAGCAGTTCCCCGGGACTACCGCCCTACGAGCAGTACTTC	CASSSPGLPPYEQYF
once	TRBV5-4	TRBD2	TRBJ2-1	TGTGCCAGCAGCTTCCTAGCGGGAGGGCTAGATGAGCAGTTCTTC	CASSFLAGGLDEQFF
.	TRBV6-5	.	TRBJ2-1	TGTGCCAGCAGTTACAGGGAGAATATCTACAATGAGCAGTTCTTC	CASSYRENIYNEQFF
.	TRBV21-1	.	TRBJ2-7	TGTGCCAGCAGCAAAGCAGGACAGGGCTTTCGCGAGCAGTACTTC	CASSKAGQGFREQYF
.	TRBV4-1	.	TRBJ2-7	TGCGCCAGCAGCCAAGATGCTAGCTTTTCTTGGGAGCAGTACTTC	CASSQDASFSWEQYF
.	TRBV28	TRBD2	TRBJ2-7	TGTGCCAGCAGTTTAATGTCCGCGGGAGGGCGCTACGAGCAGTACTTC	CASSLMSAGGRYEQYF
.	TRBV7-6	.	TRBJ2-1	TGTGCCAGCAGCTTGGGGGGACCGAATGAGCAGTTCTTC	CASSLGGPNEQFF
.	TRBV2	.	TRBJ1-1	TGTGCCAGCAGCCAAGCTTGGGGGGCTGAAGCTTTCTTT	CASSQAWGAEAFF
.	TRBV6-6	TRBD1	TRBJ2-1	TGTGCCACAAGGGCGGGACAGGGGGCGATTGAGCAGTTCTTC	CATRAGQGAIEQFF
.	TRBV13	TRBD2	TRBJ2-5	TGTGCCAGCAGCAACCTAGCGGGAGGAGAGACCCAGTACTTC	CASSNLAGGETQYF
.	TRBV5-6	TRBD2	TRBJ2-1	TGTGCCACAATAGCGGGAGGGGGGGACAATGAGCAGTTCTTC	CATIAGGGDNEQFF
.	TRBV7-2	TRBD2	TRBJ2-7	TGTGCCAGCAGCTTATCAGTTGCGGGAGTAAACTACGAGCAGTACTTC	CASSLSVAGVNYEQYF
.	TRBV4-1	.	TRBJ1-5	TGCGCCAGCAGCCCCTTGAGTATCGGACGGGACTCTTATAGCAATCAGCCCCAGCATTTT	CASSPLSIGRDSYSNQPQHF
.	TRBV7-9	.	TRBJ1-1	TGTGCCAGCAGCCCGGCAGGGAACACTGAAGCTTTCTTT	CASSPAGNTEAFF
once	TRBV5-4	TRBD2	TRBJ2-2	TGTGCCAGCAGCGATCCCCTGGGCGGGAGGGCCACCGGGGAGCTGTTTTTT	CASSDPLGGRATGELFF
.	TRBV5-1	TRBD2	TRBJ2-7	TGCGCCAGCAGCACCCTTGGACTAGCGGGAGCCTACGAGCAGTACTTC	CASSTLGLAGAYEQYF
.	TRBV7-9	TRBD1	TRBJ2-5	TGTGCCAGCAGCTGGACAGGGTTCGGAGAGACCCAGTACTTC	CASSWTGFGETQYF
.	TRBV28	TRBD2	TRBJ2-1	TGTGCCAGCAGGACTAGCGGACCCTACAATGAGCAGTTCTTC	CASRTSGPYNEQFF
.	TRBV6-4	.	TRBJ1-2	TGTGCCAGCAGTGCCCGTGGGGAGGGTCAAAGCCTCTATGGCTACACCTTC	CASSARGEGQSLYGYTF
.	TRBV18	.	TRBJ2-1	TGTGCCAGCTCACCAACGGGGGAGGATGAGCAGTTCTTC	CASSPTGEDEQFF
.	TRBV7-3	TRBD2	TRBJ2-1	TGTGCCAGCAGCGCGCGACTAGCGGGAGGCCGGGATGAGCAGTTCTTC	CASSARLAGGRDEQFF
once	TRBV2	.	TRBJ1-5	TGTGCCAGCAGGGCCGACAGCCAGCCCCAGCATTTT	CASRADSQPQHF
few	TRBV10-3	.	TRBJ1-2	TGTGCCATCAGTGACCCGTCGTCTAAGGGGGGCTACACCTTC	CAISDPSSKGGYTF
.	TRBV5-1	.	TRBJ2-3	TGCGCCAGCAGTTTCCAGGGCACAGATACGCAGTATTTT	CASSFQGTDTQYF
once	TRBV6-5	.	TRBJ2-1	TGTGCCAGTTCCGCCGGGACATCACGGTTCTTC	CASSAGTSRFF
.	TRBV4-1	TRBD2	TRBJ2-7	TGCGCCAGCAGACAACGACTAGCGGGAGTCAGGGAGCAGTACTTC	CASRQRLAGVREQYF
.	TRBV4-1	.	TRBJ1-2	TGCGCCAGCAGCCAAGAGGGTTTTTTCGAGTTGACGGGGTCCTATGGCTACACCTTC	CASSQEGFFELTGSYGYTF
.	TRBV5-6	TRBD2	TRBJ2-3	TGTGCCAGCAGCTTTTCGTTTAGGCGGGAGGGCCCCCCAGATACGCAGTATTTT	CASSFSFRREGPPDTQYF
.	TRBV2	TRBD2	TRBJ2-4	TGTGCCAGCAGACCTCCGGGACTAGCTGTCATTCAGTACTTC	CASRPPGLAVIQYF
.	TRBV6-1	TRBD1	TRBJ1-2	TGTGCCAGCAGTGTGGACAGGGGGCCCAACTATGGCTACACCTTC	CASSVDRGPNYGYTF
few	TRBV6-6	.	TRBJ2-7	TGTGCCAGCAGTTATTCTAGCGAGACCTACGAGCAGTACTTC	CASSYSSETYEQYF
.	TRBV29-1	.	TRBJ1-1	TGCAGCGTTGGTTGGCAGGAGAACACTGAAGCTTTCTTT	CSVGWQENTEAFF
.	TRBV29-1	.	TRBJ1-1	TGCAGCGTTGAAGATGAACCGCCTACCACTGAAGCTTTCTTT	CSVEDEPPTTEAFF
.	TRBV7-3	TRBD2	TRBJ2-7	TGTGCCAGCAGCTTAAACGGCGGGAGCAACTACGAGCAGTACTTC	CASSLNGGSNYEQYF
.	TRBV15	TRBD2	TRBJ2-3	TGTGCCACCAGCAGAGATGGGGGGGTGGGGCCTTCACCTACGCAGTATTTT	CATSRDGGVGPSPTQYF
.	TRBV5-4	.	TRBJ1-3	TGTGCCAGCAGCTTGTGGGGGCAGACGCCGGGAAACACCATATATTTT	CASSLWGQTPGNTIYF
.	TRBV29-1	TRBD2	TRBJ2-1	TGCAGCGTTGAACCTAGCGGGGCCCCCTACAATGAGCAGTTCTTC	CSVEPSGAPYNEQFF
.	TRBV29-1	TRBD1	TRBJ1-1	TGCAGCGTTCAGGGAGGTCAGGGGGGCGCTGAAGCTTTCTTT	CSVQGGQGGAEAFF
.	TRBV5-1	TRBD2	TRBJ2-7	TGCGCCAGCAAGGTAGCGGGCGCCTACGAGCAGTACTTC	CASKVAGAYEQYF
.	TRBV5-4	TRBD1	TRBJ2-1	TGTGCCAGCAGCTTGGATAGGACAGGTGAGCAGTTCTTC	CASSLDRTGEQFF
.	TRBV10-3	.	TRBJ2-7	TGTGCCATCAGTCCCCGGGACACGAGCTACGAGCAGTACTTC	CAISPRDTSYEQYF
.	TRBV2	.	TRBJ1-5	TGTGCCAGCAGCAGGGCCCCTAGCAATCAGCCCCAGCATTTT	CASSRAPSNQPQHF
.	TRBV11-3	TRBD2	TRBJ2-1	TGTGCCAGCAGCTTAGAACTAGCGGTCTACAATGAGCAGTTCTTC	CASSLELAVYNEQFF
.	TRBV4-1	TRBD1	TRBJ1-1	TGCGCCAGCAGCCTCCTACAGGGGCAACAGAACACTGAAGCTTTCTTT	CASSLLQGQQNTEAFF
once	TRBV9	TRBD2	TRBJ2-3	TGTGCCAGCAGCCCGGGACTAGCGGGGAACACAGATACGCAGTATTTT	CASSPGLAGNTDTQYF
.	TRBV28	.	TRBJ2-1	TGTGCCAGCAGCTTATTCGGTCAAAACAATGAGCAGTTCTTC	CASSLFGQNNEQFF
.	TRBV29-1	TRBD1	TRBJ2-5	TGCAGCGTTGATGGGAGCGCGTATCGGACAGGTGGAGAGACCCAGTACTTC	CSVDGSAYRTGGETQYF
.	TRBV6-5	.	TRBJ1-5	TGTGCCAGCAGTCGGGGTGCGGGGAATCAGCCCCAGCATTTT	CASSRGAGNQPQHF
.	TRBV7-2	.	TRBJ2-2	TGTGCCAGCAGCTTTATCGGCGGGGAAAGGACCGGGGAGCTGTTTTTT	CASSFIGGERTGELFF
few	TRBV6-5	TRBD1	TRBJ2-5	TGTGCCAGCAGTTCGGACAGGGCGGAGGAGACCCAGTACTTC	CASSSDRAEETQYF
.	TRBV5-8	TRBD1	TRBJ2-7	TGTGCCAGCAGCTTGGGGGGGACAGACTACGAGCAGTACTTC	CASSLGGTDYEQYF
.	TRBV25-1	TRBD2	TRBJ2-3	TGTGCCAGCAGTGGGGGACTAGCGGGAGGGGCAGATACGCAGTATTTT	CASSGGLAGGADTQYF
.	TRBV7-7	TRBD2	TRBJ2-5	TGTGCCAGCAGCTCCCGACTAGCGGGAGCCCAAGAGACCCAGTACTTC	CASSSRLAGAQETQYF
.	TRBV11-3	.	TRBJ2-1	TGTGCCAGCAGCTTCGACACTTTACTTTACAATGAGCAGTTCTTC	CASSFDTLLYNEQFF
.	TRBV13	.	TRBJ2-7	TGTGCCAGCAGCTTGGGCAGGGGATCATACGAGCAGTACTTC	CASSLGRGSYEQYF
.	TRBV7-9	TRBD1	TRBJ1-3	TGTGCCAGCAGCTTAGAGGGCAGGGGGCCTGGAAACACCATATATTTT	CASSLEGRGPGNTIYF